The 27 T cell receptor beta chains below all came from one sample that was sequenced in a study of blood T cell repertoires in COVID-19. The protocol was immunoSEQ multiplex PCR, while the TCRdb copy is restricted to in-frame clones and leaves out a portion. The profile shows 150,000 to 200,000 clones, approximately 85% of them singletons. The material sequenced was peripheral blood. The receptors derive from a woman aged 80 or over with acute or convalescent COVID-19.

V usage is TRBV15 and J usage is TRBJ2-3; no definite D call. The CDR3 is made up of 12 amino acids. CDR1 is LNHNV and CDR2 is YYDKDF in the germline V gene (reference sequence). V was shortened by 5 bases and J by 5 bases, with 8 bases between the two germline ends. CDR3 nucleotide sequence: TGTGCCACCAGCGCCCTAGGAGATACGCAGTATTTT. It specifies CATSALGDTQYF.

The gene calls are TRBV5-6 and TRBJ2-5; D gene ambiguous. Germline lookup yields CDR1 SGHDT and CDR2 YYEEEE. The CDR3 is made up of 13 amino acids. Trimming removed 4 bases from V and 5 bases from J, with 12 bases in between. The chain's CDR3 is CASSPVAAETQYF. CDR3 nucleotides: TGTGCCAGCAGCCCCGTGGCGGCGGAGACCCAGTACTTC.

This clone was detected once. DNA for the CDR3: TGTGCCAGCAGCTTTACTCAGGGGCTGGGGACTGAAGCTTTCTTT. This translates into CASSFTQGLGTEAFF. The chain has TRBV5-4 and TRBJ1-1; D is perhaps TRBD1 (6 bases). The CDR3 has 15 amino acids. With 2 bases removed from V and 5 bases from J, the gap between germline ends came to 16 bases. Germline CDR1 reads SGHNT; CDR2 reads YYREEE (reference sequence).

This chain joins TRBV11-2 and TRBJ1-4; the D gene is possibly TRBD1 (6 bases). The CDR3 has 16 amino acids. Germline CDR1 reads SGHAT; CDR2 reads FQNNGV. The ends were cut back, 6 bases at V and 4 bases at J, with 18 bases in the middle. The CDR3 sequence is CASSPQADSLNEKLFF. The DNA of the CDR3 is TGTGCCAGCAGTCCCCAGGCGGACAGCCTTAATGAAAAACTGTTTTTT. Supplemented by reference TRBV11-2 and TRBJ1-4, the full variable domain reads EAGVAQSPRYKIIEKRQSVAFWCNPISGHATLYWYQQILGQGPKLLIQFQNNGVVDDSQLPKDRFSAERLKGVDSTLKIQPAKLEDSAVYLCASSPQADSLNEKLFFGSGTQLSVL.

This chain connects TRBV18 to TRBJ1-2; TRBD1 aligns across 7 bases. Germline loops: CDR1 KGHSH, CDR2 LQKENI. This CDR3 contains 15 residues. V dropped 2 bases and J dropped 7; count of bases not matched to a gene: 10. CDR3 sequence: CASSPEAAGTAGYTF. The CDR3 DNA follows: TGTGCCAGCTCACCAGAAGCGGCCGGGACAGCTGGCTACACCTTC.

This chain uses TRBV18 with TRBJ1-6; TRBD1 is a possible D gene (5 bases). CDR3 length equals 13 residues. V was shortened by 3 bases and J by 7 bases, with 7 bases between the two germline ends. CDR1 and CDR2 (germline): KGHSH, LQKENI. The CDR3 sequence is CASSPRGNSPLHF. The DNA of the CDR3 is TGTGCCAGCTCACCGCGGGGGAATTCACCCCTCCACTTT.

The CDR3: CASSFRQGRIEREFF. CDR3 bases: TGTGCCAGCAGCTTTAGACAGGGACGAATCGAGCGGGAGTTCTTC. This chain uses TRBV5-4 with TRBJ2-1, with D maybe TRBD1 (7 bases). Germline CDR1 reads SGHNT; CDR2 reads YYREEE (reference sequence). Trimming cost V 2 bases and J 14 bases, with 23 bases left between them. The CDR3 totals 15 residues.

The chain combines TRBV19 with TRBJ1-4, with D perhaps matching TRBD1 (5 bases). CDR3 length equals 14 residues. Germline CDR1 and CDR2: LNHDA and SQIVND (reference sequence). The V end was cut by 3 bases, the J end by 4 bases, with 9 bases between. CDR3 residues: CASSIQGNNEKLFF. The CDR3 DNA reads TGTGCCAGTAGTATCCAGGGTAATAATGAAAAACTGTTTTTT. The complete variable domain, with remaining parts taken from reference TRBV19 and TRBJ1-4, reads DGGITQSPKYLFRKEGQNVTLSCEQNLNHDAMYWYRQDPGQGLRLIYYSQIVNDFQKGDIAEGYSVSREKKESFPLTVTSAQKNPTAFYLCASSIQGNNEKLFFGSGTQLSVL.

The rearrangement links TRBV3-1 (or the pseudogene TRBV3-2) to TRBJ2-5, with 11 bases that match TRBD2. Trimming took 3 bases from V and 5 from J; bases not matched to a gene: 11. Germline lookup yields CDR1 LGHDT and CDR2 YNNKEL (reference sequence). The CDR3 runs 17 residues. CDR3 in amino acids: CASSHRTSGPGGETQYF. The CDR3 DNA sequence: TGTGCCAGCAGCCACCGGACTAGCGGGCCAGGGGGGGAGACCCAGTACTTC.

The chain has TRBV12-3 or TRBV12-4 and TRBJ2-7, with D possibly TRBD1 on 5 matching bases. V was clipped by 5 bases and J by 0 bases, with 8 bases between them. The CDR3 has 13 amino acids. CDR3 DNA sequence: TGTGCCAGCAGTGGGCAGGGCTCCTACGAGCAGTACTTC. Protein sequence: CASSGQGSYEQYF.

This sequence joins TRBV20-1 and TRBJ1-2; D is possibly TRBD1 (6 bases). Germline assignment: CDR1 DFQATT and CDR2 SNEGSKA (reference sequence). The length of the CDR3 is 11 residues. The V and J ends lost 6 bases and 8 bases respectively, with 13 bases between them. The CDR3 DNA reads as TGCAGTGCCACGGACAGTCTGGGCTACACCTTC. It encodes CSATDSLGYTF.

The V and J genes are TRBV27 and TRBJ2-3, with 7 bases identical to TRBD1. Trimming took 4 bases from V and 0 from J; bases not matched to a gene: 7. Germline assignment: CDR1 MNHEY and CDR2 SMNVEV (reference sequence). The CDR3 contains 16 residues. CDR3 protein: CASSSDRAPSTDTQYF. The CDR3 DNA follows: TGTGCCAGCAGTTCCGACAGGGCGCCAAGCACAGATACGCAGTATTTT.

The rearrangement links TRBV2 to TRBJ1-1, with TRBD1 matching over 9 bases. Germline V gene data show CDR1 as SNHLY and CDR2 as FYNNEI. The CDR3 loop spans 14 amino acids. V was clipped by 6 bases and J by 4 bases; unmatched bases: 6. DNA for the CDR3: TGTGCCAGCAGGGAACAGGGGGCGAGCACTGAAGCTTTCTTT. Protein sequence: CASREQGASTEAFF.

The chain recombines TRBV3-1 (or the pseudogene TRBV3-2) with TRBJ2-7, with D tentatively TRBD2 (6 bases). Germline V CDR1 and CDR2: LGHDT, YNNKEL (reference sequence). This CDR3 region has 17 residues. The germline V and J ends were trimmed by 0 bases and 5 bases, with 20 bases remaining between them. The CDR3: CASSQDAVLEGINEQYF. The DNA of the CDR3 is TGTGCCAGCAGCCAAGATGCGGTGCTGGAGGGGATCAACGAGCAGTACTTC.

This chain links TRBV10-1 with TRBJ1-1, with a tentative D call TRBD1 (5 bases). There are 13 residues in the CDR3. Looked up from germline, CDR1 is WNHNN and CDR2 is SYGVQD (reference sequence). The ends were cut back, 3 bases at V and 2 bases at J, with 7 bases in the middle. The CDR3 region is CASSDDSNTEAFF. Here the CDR3 DNA reads TGCGCCAGCAGTGATGACAGCAACACTGAAGCTTTCTTT.

V gene TRBV18 combines with J gene TRBJ1-3, with TRBD1 as a possible D gene (5 bases). Germline V CDR1 and CDR2: KGHSH, LQKENI. The CDR3 is 17 residues long. The ends were cut back, 6 bases at V and 4 bases at J, with 22 bases in the middle. This CDR3 is CASSPLWGGLGGNTIYF. DNA for the CDR3: TGTGCCAGCTCCCCCCTCTGGGGGGGACTCGGGGGAAACACCATATATTTT.

The chain recombines TRBV5-1 with TRBJ2-5, with D tentatively TRBD2 (5 bases). Germline-derived CDR1 and CDR2 are SGHRS and YFSETQ. This CDR3 spans 14 amino acids. The germline V and J ends were trimmed by 1 base and 1 base, with 8 bases remaining between them. The CDR3 nucleotides are TGCGCCAGCAGCTTGTTGCGGGTCCAAGAGACCCAGTACTTC. It is translated as CASSLLRVQETQYF.

This clone was seen just once. The chain uses TRBV21-1 and TRBJ1-2; the table gives TRBD1 as D, unverified against the DNA. TRBV21-1 is a documented pseudogene. This CDR3 is 15 amino acids long. In DNA, the CDR3 is TGTGCCAGCAGCAAAACAGGCCATCAAAGATATGGCTACACCTTC. Its protein is CASSKTGHQRYGYTF.

This chain joins TRBV7-8 and TRBJ1-1, with D perhaps TRBD1 (6 bases). Trimming took off 5 bases at V and 4 bases at J, with 23 bases between the two ends. The CDR3 contains 17 residues. Looked up from germline, CDR1 is SGHVS and CDR2 is FQNEAQ. The CDR3 DNA is TGTGCCAGCAGCAAATGGGGGCGGACGGTCTCGGTCACTGAAGCTTTCTTT. Protein product: CASSKWGRTVSVTEAFF.

The gene calls are TRBV27 and TRBJ2-1, with 7 bases matching TRBD2. The germline gives CDR1 MNHEY, CDR2 SMNVEV (reference sequence). This CDR3 comprises 15 residues. V gave up 4 bases and J gave up 7 bases; unmatched junction bases: 10. The CDR3 DNA reads TGTGCCAGCAGTTGGGAGGGGCGCGGGGTGAATGAGCAGTTCTTC. This sequence encodes CASSWEGRGVNEQFF.

In its sample, this clone was seen a few times. V and J are TRBV20-1 and TRBJ1-2; D is unclear. Germline loops: CDR1 DFQATT, CDR2 SNEGSKA (reference sequence). V lost 3 bases and J lost 8, with 7 bases in between. The CDR3 covers 10 residues. CDR3 in DNA: TGCAGTGCTAGTGGGCTCGGCTACACCTTC. Translation gives CSASGLGYTF.

J is TRBJ1-2 and V is TRBV19, with TRBD1 as a possible D gene (5 bases). From germline, CDR1 is LNHDA and CDR2 SQIVND (reference sequence). Trimming cost V 3 bases and J 8 bases, with 22 bases left between them. This CDR3 has 16 residues. The CDR3 sequence: CASSMTLGKGSGGYTF. The CDR3 DNA is TGTGCCAGTAGTATGACTCTCGGAAAGGGGAGCGGGGGCTACACCTTC.

V is TRBV27 and J is TRBJ1-6; TRBD1 is a possible D gene (5 bases). Germline-derived CDR1 and CDR2 are MNHEY and SMNVEV (reference sequence). The CDR3 runs 16 residues. Trimming pared 0 bases from V and 6 bases from J, leaving 12 bases between. In DNA form, the CDR3 reads TGTGCCAGCAGTTTATCCAGGGTCTACGGTAATTCACCCCTCCACTTT. This translates into CASSLSRVYGNSPLHF.

This chain links TRBV19 with TRBJ1-5; the D is unclear. V was trimmed by 5 bases and J by 2 bases, leaving 13 bases between them. The CDR3 loop spans 15 amino acids. Germline CDR1 reads LNHDA; CDR2 reads SQIVND (reference sequence). This chain's CDR3 is CASSYIGEGNQPQHF. CDR3 sequence (DNA): TGTGCCAGTAGTTATATCGGGGAGGGCAATCAGCCCCAGCATTTT.

The rearrangement links TRBV27 to TRBJ1-2; D unclear. The CDR3 runs to 11 residues. Germline loops: CDR1 MNHEY, CDR2 SMNVEV (reference sequence). V was trimmed by 9 bases and J by 3 bases, leaving 8 bases between them. The CDR3 sequence is CARRTDYGYTF. CDR3 in DNA: TGTGCCAGGAGGACTGACTATGGCTACACCTTC.

This clone has more than one count but fewer than ten. This chain uses TRBV19 with TRBJ2-7; 10 bases agree with TRBD2. From germline, CDR1 is LNHDA and CDR2 SQIVND (reference sequence). With 7 bases clipped from V and 3 bases from J, the junction kept 9 bases outside the gene matches. The CDR3 is made up of 15 amino acids. Here the CDR3 reads CASTPTLAGFYEQYF. As DNA, the CDR3 is TGTGCCAGTACCCCAACACTAGCGGGGTTCTACGAGCAGTACTTC.

The V and J genes are TRBV5-4 and TRBJ2-7, with 12 bases that match TRBD2. Unmatched junction bases numbered 6, after V lost 4 bases and J lost 4 bases. Germline-derived CDR1 and CDR2 are SGHNT and YYREEE (reference sequence). The CDR3 contains 15 residues. The CDR3 loop is CASSMGTSGFYEQYF. The DNA of the CDR3 is TGTGCCAGCAGCATGGGGACTAGCGGGTTTTACGAGCAGTACTTC.